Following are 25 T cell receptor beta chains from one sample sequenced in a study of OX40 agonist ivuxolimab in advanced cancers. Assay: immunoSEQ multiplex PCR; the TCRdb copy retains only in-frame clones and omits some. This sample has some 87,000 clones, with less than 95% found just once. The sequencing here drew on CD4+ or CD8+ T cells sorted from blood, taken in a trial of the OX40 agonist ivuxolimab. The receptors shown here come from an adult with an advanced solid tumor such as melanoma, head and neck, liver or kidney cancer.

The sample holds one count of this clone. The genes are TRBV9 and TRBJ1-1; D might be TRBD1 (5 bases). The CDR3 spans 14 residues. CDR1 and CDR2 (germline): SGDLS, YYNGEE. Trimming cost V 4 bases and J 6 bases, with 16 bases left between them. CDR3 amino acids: CASSREVAGAEAFF. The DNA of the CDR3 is TGTGCCAGCAGCAGAGAGGTTGCGGGGGCTGAAGCTTTCTTT.

CDR3 DNA: TGTGCCAGCAGCTTGACTTCGGTGGGCGATACGCAGTATTTT. Amino acid sequence: CASSLTSVGDTQYF. The chain couples TRBV5-6 to TRBJ2-3; D is ambiguous. Germline-derived CDR1 and CDR2 are SGHDT and YYEEEE. This CDR3 has 14 residues. V lost 1 base and J lost 6, with 12 bases in between. Full variable domain (remainder filled in from reference TRBV5-6 and TRBJ2-3): DAGVTQSPTHLIKTRGQQVTLRCSPKSGHDTVSWYQQALGQGPQFIFQYYEEEERQRGNFPDRFSGHQFPNYSSELNVNALLLGDSALYLCASSLTSVGDTQYFGPGTRLTVL.

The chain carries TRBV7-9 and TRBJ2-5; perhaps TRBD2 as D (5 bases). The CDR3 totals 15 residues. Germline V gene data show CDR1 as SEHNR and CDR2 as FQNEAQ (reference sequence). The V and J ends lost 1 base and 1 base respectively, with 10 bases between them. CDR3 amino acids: CASSLVGRGQETQYF. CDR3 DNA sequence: TGTGCCAGCAGCTTAGTGGGTCGGGGCCAAGAGACCCAGTACTTC.

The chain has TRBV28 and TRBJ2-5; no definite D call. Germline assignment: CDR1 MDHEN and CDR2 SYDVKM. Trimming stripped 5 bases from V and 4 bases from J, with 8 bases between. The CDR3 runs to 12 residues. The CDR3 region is CASSALGETQYF. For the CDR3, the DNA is TGTGCCAGCAGTGCCTTAGGAGAGACCCAGTACTTC.

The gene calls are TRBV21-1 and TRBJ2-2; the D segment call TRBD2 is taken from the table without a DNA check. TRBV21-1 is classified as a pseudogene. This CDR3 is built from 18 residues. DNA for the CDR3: TGTGCCAGCAGCAAAGTGACTGGACTAGCGACGAACACCGGGGAGCTGTTTTTT. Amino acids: CASSKVTGLATNTGELFF.

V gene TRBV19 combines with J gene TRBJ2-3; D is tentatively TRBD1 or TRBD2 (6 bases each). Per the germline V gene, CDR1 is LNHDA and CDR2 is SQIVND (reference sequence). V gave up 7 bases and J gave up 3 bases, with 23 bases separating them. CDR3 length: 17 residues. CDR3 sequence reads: CASKPLGGYLGTDTQYF. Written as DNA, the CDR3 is TGTGCCAGTAAGCCCCTCGGGGGCTACCTGGGAACAGATACGCAGTATTTT. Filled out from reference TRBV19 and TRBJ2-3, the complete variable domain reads DGGITQSPKYLFRKEGQNVTLSCEQNLNHDAMYWYRQDPGQGLRLIYYSQIVNDFQKGDIAEGYSVSREKKESFPLTVTSAQKNPTAFYLCASKPLGGYLGTDTQYFGPGTRLTVL.

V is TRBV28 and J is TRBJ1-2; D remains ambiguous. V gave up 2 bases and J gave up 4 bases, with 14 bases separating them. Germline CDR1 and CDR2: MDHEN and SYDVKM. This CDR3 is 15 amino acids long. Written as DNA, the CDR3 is TGTGCCAGCAGTTTAAGCGGACGGAGAATCTATGGCTACACCTTC. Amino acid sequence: CASSLSGRRIYGYTF.

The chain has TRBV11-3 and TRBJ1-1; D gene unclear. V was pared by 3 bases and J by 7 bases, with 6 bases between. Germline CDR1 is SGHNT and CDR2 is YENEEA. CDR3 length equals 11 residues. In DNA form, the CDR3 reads TGTGCCAGCAGCTTCGGTTTTGAAGCTTTCTTT. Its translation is CASSFGFEAFF. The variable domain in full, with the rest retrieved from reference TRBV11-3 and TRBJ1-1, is EAGVVQSPRYKIIEKKQPVAFWCNPISGHNTLYWYLQNLGQGPELLIRYENEEAVDDSQLPKDRFSAERLKGVDSTLKIQPAELGDSAVYLCASSFGFEAFFGQGTRLTVV.

CDR3 sequence: CASRRDPMNTEAFF. CDR3 nucleotides: TGCGCCAGCAGGAGGGATCCTATGAACACTGAAGCTTTCTTT. The genes are TRBV5-1 and TRBJ1-1; D not certain. This CDR3 has 14 residues. Germline loops: CDR1 SGHRS, CDR2 YFSETQ. The ends were cut back, 5 bases at V and 0 bases at J, with 11 bases in the middle.

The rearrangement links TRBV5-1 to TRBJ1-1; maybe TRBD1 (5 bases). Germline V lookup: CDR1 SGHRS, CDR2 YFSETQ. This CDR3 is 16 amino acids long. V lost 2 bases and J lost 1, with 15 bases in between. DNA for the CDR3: TGCGCCAGCAGCTTCTCTGTGGGACGTCAGAACACTGAAGCTTTCTTT. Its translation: CASSFSVGRQNTEAFF.

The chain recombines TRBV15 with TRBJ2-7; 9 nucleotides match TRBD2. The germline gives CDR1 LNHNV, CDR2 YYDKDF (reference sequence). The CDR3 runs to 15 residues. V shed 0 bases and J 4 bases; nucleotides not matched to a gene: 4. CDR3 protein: CATSRDSGRLYEQYF. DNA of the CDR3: TGTGCCACCAGCAGAGATAGCGGGAGATTGTACGAGCAGTACTTC.

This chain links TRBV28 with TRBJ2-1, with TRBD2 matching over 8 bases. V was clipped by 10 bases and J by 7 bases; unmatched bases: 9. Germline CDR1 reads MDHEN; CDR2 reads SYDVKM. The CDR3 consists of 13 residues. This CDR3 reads CATLGLALNEQFF. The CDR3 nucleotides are TGTGCCACCCTCGGACTAGCTCTAAATGAGCAGTTCTTC.

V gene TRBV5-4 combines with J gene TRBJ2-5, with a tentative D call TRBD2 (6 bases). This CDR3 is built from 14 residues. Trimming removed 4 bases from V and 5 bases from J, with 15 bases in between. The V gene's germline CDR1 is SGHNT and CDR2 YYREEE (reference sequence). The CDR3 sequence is CASSPGTLGETQYF. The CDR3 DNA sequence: TGTGCCAGCAGCCCTGGGACTTTGGGGGAGACCCAGTACTTC.

The DNA of the CDR3 is TGTGCCAGCAGCTCTCCCTTTGGGGCTAGCGGGATAGGAGATACGCAGTATTTT. Encoded protein: CASSSPFGASGIGDTQYF. V gene TRBV7-8 combines with J gene TRBJ2-3, with 9 bases matching TRBD2. Trimming removed 4 bases from V and 5 bases from J; junction bases left unmatched: 16. The CDR3 extends over 18 amino acids. Germline CDR1 is SGHVS and CDR2 is FQNEAQ.

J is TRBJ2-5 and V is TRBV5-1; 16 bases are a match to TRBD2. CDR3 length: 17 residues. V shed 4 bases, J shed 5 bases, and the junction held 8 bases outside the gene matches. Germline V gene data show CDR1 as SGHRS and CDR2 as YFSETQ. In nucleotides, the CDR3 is TGCGCCAGCAGCCCCGGGACTAGCGGGAGGGCGGGCGAGACCCAGTACTTC. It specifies CASSPGTSGRAGETQYF.

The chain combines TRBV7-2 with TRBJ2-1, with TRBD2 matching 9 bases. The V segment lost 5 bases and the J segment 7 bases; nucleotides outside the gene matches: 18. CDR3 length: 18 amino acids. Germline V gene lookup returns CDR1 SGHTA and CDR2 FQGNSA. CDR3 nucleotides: TGTGCCAGCAGCCCGATTGGACCGGTAGCGGGAGCGGGTAATGAGCAGTTCTTC. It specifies CASSPIGPVAGAGNEQFF.

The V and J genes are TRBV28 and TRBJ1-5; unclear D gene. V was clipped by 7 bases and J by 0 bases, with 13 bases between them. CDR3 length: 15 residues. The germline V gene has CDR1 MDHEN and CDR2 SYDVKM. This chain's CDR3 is CASNFRRYSNQPQHF. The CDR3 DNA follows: TGTGCCAGCAACTTCCGGCGTTATAGCAATCAGCCCCAGCATTTT.

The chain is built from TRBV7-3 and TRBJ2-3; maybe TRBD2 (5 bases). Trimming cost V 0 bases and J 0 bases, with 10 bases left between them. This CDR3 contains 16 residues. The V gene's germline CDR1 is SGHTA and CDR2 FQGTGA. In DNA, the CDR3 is TGTGCCAGCAGCTTAACACCGCGGACTAGCACAGATACGCAGTATTTT. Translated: CASSLTPRTSTDTQYF.

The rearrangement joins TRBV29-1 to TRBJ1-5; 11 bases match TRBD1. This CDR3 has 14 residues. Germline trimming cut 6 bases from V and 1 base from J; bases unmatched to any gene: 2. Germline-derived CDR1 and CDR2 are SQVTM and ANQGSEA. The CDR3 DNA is TGCAGCGTCCGGGACAGGGGGAGCAATCAGCCCCAGCATTTT. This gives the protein CSVRDRGSNQPQHF.

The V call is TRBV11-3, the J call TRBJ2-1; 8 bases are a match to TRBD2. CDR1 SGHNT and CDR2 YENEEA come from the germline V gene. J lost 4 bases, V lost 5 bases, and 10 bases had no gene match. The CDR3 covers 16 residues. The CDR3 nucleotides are TGTGCCAGCAGCCCGGGGGGGGACTTAATATACAATGAGCAGTTCTTC. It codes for CASSPGGDLIYNEQFF.

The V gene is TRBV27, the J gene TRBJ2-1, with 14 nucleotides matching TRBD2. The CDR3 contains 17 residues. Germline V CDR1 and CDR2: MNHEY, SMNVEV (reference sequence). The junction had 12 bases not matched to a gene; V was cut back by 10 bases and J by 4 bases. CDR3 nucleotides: TGTGCCACCTCGACTAGCGGGAGGGCCACAGTTTACAATGAGCAGTTCTTC. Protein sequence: CATSTSGRATVYNEQFF.

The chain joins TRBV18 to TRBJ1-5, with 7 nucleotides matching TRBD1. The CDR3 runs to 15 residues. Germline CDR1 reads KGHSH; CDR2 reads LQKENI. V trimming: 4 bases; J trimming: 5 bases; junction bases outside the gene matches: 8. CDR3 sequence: CASSLRTGLDQPQHF. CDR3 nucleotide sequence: TGTGCCAGCTCACTAAGGACAGGACTCGATCAGCCCCAGCATTTT.

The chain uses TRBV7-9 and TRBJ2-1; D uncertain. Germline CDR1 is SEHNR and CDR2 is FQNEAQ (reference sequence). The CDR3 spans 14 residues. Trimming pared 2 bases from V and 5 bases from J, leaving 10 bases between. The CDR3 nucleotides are TGTGCCAGCAGCTTAAAGGTGGAAGACAATGAGCAGTTCTTC. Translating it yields CASSLKVEDNEQFF.

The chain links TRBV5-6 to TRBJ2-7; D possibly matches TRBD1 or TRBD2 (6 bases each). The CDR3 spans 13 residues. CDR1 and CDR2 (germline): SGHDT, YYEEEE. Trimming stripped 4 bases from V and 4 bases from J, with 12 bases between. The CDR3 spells CASSPGAIYEQYF. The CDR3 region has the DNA TGTGCCAGCAGCCCGGGGGCTATTTACGAGCAGTACTTC.

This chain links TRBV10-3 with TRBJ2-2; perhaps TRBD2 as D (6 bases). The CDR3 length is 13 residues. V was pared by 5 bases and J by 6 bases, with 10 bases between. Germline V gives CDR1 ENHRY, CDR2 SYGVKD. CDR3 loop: CAISPAGAGELFF. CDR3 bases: TGTGCCATCAGTCCAGCGGGCGCCGGGGAGCTGTTTTTT.